This T cell receptor (beta chain) was captured in a study of regulatory T cells in long-lasting Graves disease. Building the TCR beta libraries relied on iRepertoire HTBI primers, and CDR3 regions underwent Arm-PCR. Per the authors' pipeline: Overall, samples carried approximately 60 TRBV and 15 or so TRBJ segments. TCRdb redid the calling of the multiplex PCR reads with MiXCR, one entry per CDR3 protein. It is TCRdb's table, rather than the study itself, that gives the V and J calls and clone size. Here the sample spans approximately 500,000 distinct CDR3 sequences, roughly 21% being singletons. For this clonotype: What it binds is unknown.

The sample's time point: persistent/refractory GD, antithyroid drugs over 5 years with positive TRAb. PBMCs were the source of the RNA used for TCR sequencing. Blood from the periphery, approximately 9 milliliters in all, was drawn into EDTA tubes. Germline-derived CDR1 and CDR2 are MDHEN and SYDVKM. There are 16 residues in the CDR3. V lost 2 bases to trimming and J lost 3 bases; unmatched junction nucleotides: 8. Study-level points and caveats: Researchers reported studying only peripheral blood, not thyroid tissue.

The source material was peripheral blood mononuclear cells (PBMCs), sampled when the disease was refractory, from a patient treated with antithyroid drugs. V and J are TRBV28 and TRBJ2-7, with TRBD2 matching 9 bases. The receptor was isolated from a female donor with Graves disease. CDR3 nucleotides: TGTGCCAGCAGTTTAATATTAGCGGGAGTAAACTACGAGCAGTACTTC. Protein product: CASSLILAGVNYEQYF.